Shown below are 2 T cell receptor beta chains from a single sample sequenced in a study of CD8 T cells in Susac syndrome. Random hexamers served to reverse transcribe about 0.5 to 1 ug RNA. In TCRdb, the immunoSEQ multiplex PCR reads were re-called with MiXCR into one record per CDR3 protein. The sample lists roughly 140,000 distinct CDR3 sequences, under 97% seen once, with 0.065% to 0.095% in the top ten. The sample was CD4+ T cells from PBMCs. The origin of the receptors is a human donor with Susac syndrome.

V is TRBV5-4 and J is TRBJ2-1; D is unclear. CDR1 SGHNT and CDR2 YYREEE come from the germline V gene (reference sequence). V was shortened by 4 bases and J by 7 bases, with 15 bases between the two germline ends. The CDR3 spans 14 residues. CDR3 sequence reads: CASSLGGWGNEQFF. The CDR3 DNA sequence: TGTGCCAGCAGCCTGGGTGGCTGGGGTAATGAGCAGTTCTTC.

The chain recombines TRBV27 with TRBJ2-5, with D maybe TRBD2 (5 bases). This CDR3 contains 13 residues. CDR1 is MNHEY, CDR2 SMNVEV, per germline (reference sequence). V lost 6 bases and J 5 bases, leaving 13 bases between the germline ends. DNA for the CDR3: TGTGCCAGCAGGCGGCTAGCTCAGGAGACCCAGTACTTC. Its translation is CASRRLAQETQYF.